Listed below are T cell receptor beta chains from one sample, sequenced in a study of PD-1 blockade in classical Hodgkin lymphoma. The protocol was immunoSEQ multiplex PCR, while the TCRdb copy is restricted to in-frame clones and leaves out a portion. Of about 92,000 clones listed, about 83% were seen once; the top ten hold more than 15%. Sequenced material: peripheral blood mononuclear cells (PBMCs), taken before the fourth cycle of nivolumab. These receptors were obtained from a human donor with classical Hodgkin lymphoma. Each CDR3 is given with its conserved first and last residue. Clone size is shown for a subset of rows, as once, few, many or a class of expanded clone.

j_call clone_size v_call cdr3_aa
TRBJ2-7 . TRBV7-2 CASSGLSTEQYF
TRBJ2-7 . TRBV2 CASSEGGHSSYEQYF
TRBJ2-3 . TRBV7-9 CASSLGQGEDTQYF
TRBJ1-4 few TRBV27 CASSPLGEKLFF
TRBJ2-7 . TRBV2 CASSEDGKLYEQYF
TRBJ2-2 . TRBV7-8 CASSSSGTGPTGELFF
TRBJ1-2 . TRBV5-4 CASSPVDTGFSVYTF
TRBJ2-7 . TRBV19 CASSSPLLASGHSYEQYF
TRBJ2-7 . TRBV28 CASSLADRALNEQYF
TRBJ2-7 . TRBV7-2 CASSSTAAYEQYF
TRBJ1-3 . TRBV18 CASSPPGGTGNTIYF
TRBJ2-3 . TRBV7-8 CASSLRGFFTDTQYF
TRBJ2-1 . TRBV25-1 CASSDPSGRPGEQFF
TRBJ2-2 . TRBV30 CAWSGIANTGELFF
TRBJ2-7 once TRBV6-1 CASRQSGSVDEQYF
TRBJ2-7 . TRBV25-1 CASSELGVYEQYF
TRBJ1-3 . TRBV27 CASSPGQGNTIYF
TRBJ1-4 . TRBV6-4 CASSETGTSEKLFF
TRBJ2-7 . TRBV2 CASSPPPTGYEQYF
TRBJ2-1 . TRBV28 CASSSDRLGTYNEQFF
TRBJ1-2 few TRBV29-1 CSGHVGNGGYGYTF
TRBJ2-7 . TRBV4-2 CASSQLAGRYEQYF
TRBJ2-6 . TRBV28 CASTLGPPGGANVLTF
TRBJ1-2 . TRBV5-1 CASSHRGADYGYTF
TRBJ2-2 . TRBV6-5 CATRGGTGELFF
TRBJ1-2 . TRBV28 CAVRGSDGYTF
TRBJ2-7 . TRBV5-4 CASSLAISSYEQYF
TRBJ1-1 . TRBV7-3 CASSLTSPGATNTEAFF
TRBJ2-5 . TRBV5-6 CASSLAGRAPSGRRETQYF
TRBJ2-7 . TRBV5-1 CASSSGQGPYEQYF
TRBJ1-1 . TRBV2 CASSQTPTDTEAFF
TRBJ2-5 . TRBV10-3 CAITSGSGETQYF
TRBJ2-2 . TRBV7-3 CASSLAGGTGELFF
TRBJ2-5 few TRBV28 CASSPRGPETQYF
TRBJ2-7 . TRBV28 CATRPPGLAGSYEQYF
TRBJ2-2 . TRBV25-1 CASSDRTLGELFF
TRBJ1-1 . TRBV5-4 CASSLAASGGAFF
TRBJ2-7 . TRBV9 CASSPSSRGGYYEQYF
TRBJ2-1 . TRBV6-5 CASSTPGLASHEQFF
TRBJ1-4 . TRBV5-5 CASSLVRSGGFEKLFF
TRBJ2-6 . TRBV19 CASSILANSGANVLTF
TRBJ1-1 . TRBV18 CASSGDPQGLTEAFF
TRBJ2-3 once TRBV10-3 CAISGSGRAEDTQYF
TRBJ2-3 . TRBV28 CASSPSLAGITDTQYF